This entry features one TCR beta chain sequence. Clinical history as reported by participants underpinned cohort assignment. Profiled with immunoSEQ multiplex PCR; TCRdb holds only in-frame clones, not every one. The sample gives some 340,000 clones, more than 85% of which show up once; approximately 4.1% is in the top ten. These data originate in a study of blood T cell repertoires in COVID-19. This CDR3 has 17 amino acids. Germline lookup yields CDR1 SGHDN and CDR2 FVKESK. The J segment lost 4 bases and the V segment lost 1 base, leaving 8 bases of the junction unmatched. V and J are TRBV14 and TRBJ1-4, with 8 bases matching TRBD1. The source of this sequence is a woman in her twenties or thirties who had been exposed to COVID-19. The specimen was PBMCs or T cells enriched from blood (not recorded which). The CDR3 loop reads CASSQGPGQGFNEKLFF. The CDR3 DNA sequence: TGTGCCAGCAGCCAAGGGCCCGGACAGGGATTTAATGAAAAACTGTTTTTT.